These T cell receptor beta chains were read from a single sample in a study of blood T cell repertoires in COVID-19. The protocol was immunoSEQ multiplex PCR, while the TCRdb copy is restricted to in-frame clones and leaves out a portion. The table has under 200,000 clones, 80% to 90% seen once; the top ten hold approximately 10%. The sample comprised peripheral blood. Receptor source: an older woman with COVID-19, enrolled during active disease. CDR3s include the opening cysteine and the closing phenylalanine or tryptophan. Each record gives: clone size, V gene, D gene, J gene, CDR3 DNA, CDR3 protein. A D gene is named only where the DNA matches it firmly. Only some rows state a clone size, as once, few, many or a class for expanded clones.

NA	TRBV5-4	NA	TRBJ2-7	TGTGCCAGCAGCTTGGAACTCCTCCGCGAGCAGTACTTC	CASSLELLREQYF
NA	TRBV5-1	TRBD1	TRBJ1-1	TGCGCCAGCAGCTTGTATTGGACAGGCACTGAAGCTTTCTTT	CASSLYWTGTEAFF
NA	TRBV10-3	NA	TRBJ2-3	TGTGCCATCAGTGATTCCCGGGGGTTTGCGTCCACAGATACGCAGTATTTT	CAISDSRGFASTDTQYF
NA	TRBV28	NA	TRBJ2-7	TGTGCCAGCAGTTTAGAAAGGCCGACACGCTACGAGCAGTACTTC	CASSLERPTRYEQYF
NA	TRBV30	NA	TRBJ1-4	TGTGCCTGGATTAGCCCCGCAACTAATGAAAAACTGTTTTTT	CAWISPATNEKLFF
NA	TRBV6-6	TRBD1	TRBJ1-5	TGTGCCAGCAGTCCCTACCAGGGGACAGGGGCATTGGGCAATCAGCCCCAGCATTTT	CASSPYQGTGALGNQPQHF
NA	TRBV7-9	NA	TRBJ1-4	TGTGCCAGCAGCTTAGTAGGACAGTTGATTAATGAAAAACTGTTTTTT	CASSLVGQLINEKLFF
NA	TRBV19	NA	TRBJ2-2	TGTGCCAGTCGTAAAGAGCGAACTAACACCGGGGAGCTGTTTTTT	CASRKERTNTGELFF
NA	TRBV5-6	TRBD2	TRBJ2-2	TGTGCCAGCAGCCCTAGCGGGAGCGGGGTCGGGGAGCTGTTTTTT	CASSPSGSGVGELFF
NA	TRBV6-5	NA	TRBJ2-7	TGTGCCAGCAGTTACTCGCCAGGGCTGAGCTCCTACGAGCAGTACTTC	CASSYSPGLSSYEQYF
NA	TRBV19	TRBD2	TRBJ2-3	TGTGCCAGTAGTTTGCTAGCGGGGTCTAGCACAGATACGCAGTATTTT	CASSLLAGSSTDTQYF
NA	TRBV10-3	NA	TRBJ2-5	TGTGCCATAGCACAGGACCAAGAGACCCAGTACTTC	CAIAQDQETQYF
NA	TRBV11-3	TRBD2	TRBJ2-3	TGTGCCAGCAGCTTAGCCCTAGCGGGAGGGAACACAGATACGCAGTATTTT	CASSLALAGGNTDTQYF
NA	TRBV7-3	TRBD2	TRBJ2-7	TGTGCCAGCAGCGACCGGACTAGCGGGACCTACGAGCAGTACTTC	CASSDRTSGTYEQYF
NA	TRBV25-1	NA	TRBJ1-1	TGTGCCAGCAGTCAGGGTGGGCACACTGAAGCTTTCTTT	CASSQGGHTEAFF
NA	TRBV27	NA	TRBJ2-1	TGTGCCAGCAGTTCTAGCGTTCATTTCTACAATGAGCAGTTCTTC	CASSSSVHFYNEQFF
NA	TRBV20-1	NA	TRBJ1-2	TGCAGTGCTAGTCCGGTTGGGAACGGGGTGTGGAGCTACACCTTC	CSASPVGNGVWSYTF
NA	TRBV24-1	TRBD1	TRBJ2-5	TGTGCCACCAGTGATCCCGGACAGGGAGAGACCCAGTACTTC	CATSDPGQGETQYF
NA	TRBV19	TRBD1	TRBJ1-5	TGTGCCAGTAGTAATTCCGGGACAGCGAATCAGCCCCAGCATTTT	CASSNSGTANQPQHF
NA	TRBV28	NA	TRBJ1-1	TGTGCCAGCAGTTTATTCGGGGGTAGCGGCGGCATGAACACTGAAGCTTTCTTT	CASSLFGGSGGMNTEAFF
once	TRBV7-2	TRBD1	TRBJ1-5	TGTGCCAGCAGCTCTGGACAGGGGGCGCGTCAGCCCCAGCATTTT	CASSSGQGARQPQHF
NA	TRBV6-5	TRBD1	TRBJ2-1	TGTGCCAGCAGCTACGGACAGGGGACCTACAATGAGCAGTTCTTC	CASSYGQGTYNEQFF
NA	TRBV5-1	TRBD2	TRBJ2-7	TGCGCCAGCAGCCCCCGGCGACTAGCGGTCTCCTACGAGCAGTACTTC	CASSPRRLAVSYEQYF
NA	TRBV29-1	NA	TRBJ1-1	TGCAGCGTTTATTCGGTGAACACTGAAGCTTTCTTT	CSVYSVNTEAFF
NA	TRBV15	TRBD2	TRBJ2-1	TGTGCCACCAGCAGAGGGGGCCTAGCGGGGAACAATGAGCAGTTCTTC	CATSRGGLAGNNEQFF
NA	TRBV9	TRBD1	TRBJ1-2	TGTGCCAGCAGCGTAACAGGACAGGGGGCCTTGGGCTACACCTTC	CASSVTGQGALGYTF
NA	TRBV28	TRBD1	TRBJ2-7	TGTGCCAGCAGTTTATCGGGACAGGGGTCCTACGAGCAGTACTTC	CASSLSGQGSYEQYF
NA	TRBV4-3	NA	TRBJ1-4	TGCGCCAGCAGCCAAGACGGCAGGTATAATGAAAAACTGTTTTTT	CASSQDGRYNEKLFF
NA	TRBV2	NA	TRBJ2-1	TGTGCCAGCAGCGCCGACTATGGAAAGAATGAGCAGTTCTTC	CASSADYGKNEQFF
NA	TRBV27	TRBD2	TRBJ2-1	TGTGCCAGCAGTTTATCGGGGGCTAGCGGGAGGAGAGATGAGCAGTTCTTC	CASSLSGASGRRDEQFF
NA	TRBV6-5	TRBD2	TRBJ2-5	TGTGCCAGTCGGCGGGAGGGGGGGCGGTTGACGACCCAGTACTTC	CASRREGGRLTTQYF
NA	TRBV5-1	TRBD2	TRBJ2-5	TGCGCCAGCAGCCGGGCGGGAGGGGCAGAGACCCAGTACTTC	CASSRAGGAETQYF
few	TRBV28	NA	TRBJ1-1	TGTGCCAGCAGTTCTGTTGGAGCTGAAGCTTTCTTT	CASSSVGAEAFF
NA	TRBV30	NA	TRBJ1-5	TGTGCCTACAGTAGTGCCAGGACATATAATCAGCCCCAGCATTTT	CAYSSARTYNQPQHF
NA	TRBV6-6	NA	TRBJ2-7	TGTGCCAGCAGTTACCCGGGGTCCTACGAGCAGTACTTC	CASSYPGSYEQYF
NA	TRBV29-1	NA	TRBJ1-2	TGCAGCGGAAAGGACAGCCACTATGGCTACACCTTC	CSGKDSHYGYTF
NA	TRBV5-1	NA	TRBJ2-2	TGCGCCAGCAGTTCGACAGGGAGGAGCACCGGGGAGCTGTTTTTT	CASSSTGRSTGELFF
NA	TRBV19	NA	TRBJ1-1	TGTGCCAGTAGTACACAGGGATCTCACACTGAAGCTTTCTTT	CASSTQGSHTEAFF
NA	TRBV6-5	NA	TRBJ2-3	TGTGCCAGCAGTCGAACAGGGTTACACTACGATACGCAGTATTTT	CASSRTGLHYDTQYF
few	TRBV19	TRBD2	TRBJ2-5	TGTGCCAGTGGCCGGGCTAGCGGGGTGGAGACCCAGTACTTC	CASGRASGVETQYF
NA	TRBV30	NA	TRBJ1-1	TGTGCCTGGAGTGTACAGGCAGACACTGAAGCTTTCTTT	CAWSVQADTEAFF
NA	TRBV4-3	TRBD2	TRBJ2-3	TGCGCCAGCAGCCAAGATGGGGGGAGGGCTAGCGGGAGAGGAGATACGCAGTATTTT	CASSQDGGRASGRGDTQYF
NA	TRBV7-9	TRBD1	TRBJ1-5	TGTGCCAGCAGCCCGGATGGACAGGGTGGGCCCCAGCATTTT	CASSPDGQGGPQHF
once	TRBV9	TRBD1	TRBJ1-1	TGTGCCAGCAGCGGACGACAGGGGGCCAGAACTGAAGCTTTCTTT	CASSGRQGARTEAFF
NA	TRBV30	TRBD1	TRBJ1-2	TGTGCCTGGAGTGCCGGGACAGGGGTGGGTTATGGCTACACCTTC	CAWSAGTGVGYGYTF
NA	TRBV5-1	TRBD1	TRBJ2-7	TGCGCCAGCAGCCCAACCGGGACAGGGGTCTACGAGCAGTACTTC	CASSPTGTGVYEQYF
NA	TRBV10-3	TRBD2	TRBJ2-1	TGTGCCATCAGGAAAGAAGCGGGACTAGTCTCTAATGAGCAGTTCTTC	CAIRKEAGLVSNEQFF
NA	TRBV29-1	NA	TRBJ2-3	TGCAGCGCCGGAGTTGATACGCAGTATTTT	CSAGVDTQYF
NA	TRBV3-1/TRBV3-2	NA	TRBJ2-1	TGTGCCAGCAGCCCGCATATCAGCTCCTACAATGAGCAGTTCTTC	CASSPHISSYNEQFF
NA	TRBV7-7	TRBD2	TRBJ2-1	TGTGCTAGCAGCTTTAGGCGGGGGGTAGAGCAGTTCTTC	CASSFRRGVEQFF